The sequence of this T cell receptor beta chain was determined in a study of cytomegalovirus exposure and HLA in healthy donors. Comments on this clone: The antigen is not known.

The PCR made use of 60 Vbeta and 13 Jbeta primers. In the original processing: There were 70 million to 95 million unique TCR beta chains by a later count, and approximately 11 million of them were shared. Profiling relied on immunoSEQ multiplex PCR, and the TCRdb table lists in-frame clones only, not all of them. V, J and clone size derive from that table, while D and trimming were established from the DNA sequence. Found here are over 150,000 clones, approximately 75% of them singletons; the top ten hold around 2.8%. Trimming at V came to 4 bases and at J to 4 bases, leaving 8 bases not matched to a gene. CDR1 and CDR2 (germline): SGDLS, YYNGEE. The CDR3 extends over 15 amino acids. General observations from the study: For most TCR sequences rarity was the rule, although some public TCRs occurred in many donors. Roughly uniform depth of sequencing across donors was assumed in presence/absence analyses.

The chain recombines TRBV9 with TRBJ2-3; 8 positions agree with TRBD2. The sequenced material came from PBMCs. This clonotype was sampled from a man younger than 35 in good health and CMV-seronegative. CDR3 nucleotides: TGTGCCAGCAGCCCTGGGACTAGGTGGGCAGATACGCAGTATTTT. Residues: CASSPGTRWADTQYF.